The rows below give T cell receptor beta chains drawn from one sample of a study of OX40 agonist ivuxolimab in advanced cancers. Here immunoSEQ multiplex PCR was the method, and the copy in TCRdb shows in-frame clones only, minus some. The sample holds some 74,000 clones, approximately 78% seen once. Source: CD4+ or CD8+ T cells sorted from blood, taken in a trial of the OX40 agonist ivuxolimab. The origin of the receptors is an adult with an advanced solid tumor such as melanoma, head and neck, liver or kidney cancer. Both conserved end residues are part of each CDR3. Fields, in order: CDR3 protein, CDR3 DNA, V gene, J gene, clone size, D gene. The D gene is left open where the match is weak. The size of a clone is reported for some rows only, either as once, few or many, or as a class for expanded clones.

CDR3aa: CASSLVRGAGELFF
CDR3nt: TGTGCCAGCAGCTTAGTCAGGGGTGCCGGGGAGCTGTTTTTT
v_gene: TRBV7-9
j_gene: TRBJ2-2
abundance: NA
d_gene: NA

CDR3aa: CASSLVVAGSYNEQFF
CDR3nt: TGTGCCAGCAGCTTAGTTGTAGCGGGGTCCTACAATGAGCAGTTCTTC
v_gene: TRBV7-9
j_gene: TRBJ2-1
abundance: few
d_gene: TRBD2

CDR3aa: CASSTGTSGRVWSAEQFF
CDR3nt: TGTGCCAGCAGCACCGGGACTAGCGGGAGAGTGTGGTCGGCAGAGCAGTTCTTC
v_gene: TRBV11-2
j_gene: TRBJ2-1
abundance: NA
d_gene: TRBD2

CDR3aa: CASSVETGSYEQYF
CDR3nt: TGTGCCAGCAGCGTGGAGACAGGGTCCTACGAGCAGTACTTC
v_gene: TRBV9
j_gene: TRBJ2-7
abundance: NA
d_gene: TRBD1

CDR3aa: CASSLISPNEQFF
CDR3nt: TGTGCCAGCAGCTTAATCTCCCCCAATGAGCAGTTCTTC
v_gene: TRBV7-6
j_gene: TRBJ2-1
abundance: NA
d_gene: NA

CDR3aa: CASSVPGSWETQYF
CDR3nt: TGTGCCAGCAGTGTACCAGGGTCATGGGAGACCCAGTACTTC
v_gene: TRBV6-1
j_gene: TRBJ2-5
abundance: once
d_gene: NA

CDR3aa: CASSLSQRSSAEAQYF
CDR3nt: TGTGCCAGCAGCTTATCCCAGCGGTCTAGCGCGGAGGCCCAGTACTTC
v_gene: TRBV7-2
j_gene: TRBJ2-5
abundance: NA
d_gene: NA

CDR3aa: CASTAIEGAPSGYTF
CDR3nt: TGCGCCAGCACGGCTATTGAAGGGGCCCCTAGTGGCTACACCTTC
v_gene: TRBV5-1
j_gene: TRBJ1-2
abundance: once
d_gene: NA

CDR3aa: CASSHRMVPGELFF
CDR3nt: TGTGCCAGCAGCCATCGGATGGTTCCCGGGGAGCTGTTTTTT
v_gene: TRBV13
j_gene: TRBJ2-2
abundance: NA
d_gene: NA

CDR3aa: CASSIVRTGPNQPQHF
CDR3nt: TGTGCCAGTAGTATTGTTAGGACAGGGCCCAATCAGCCCCAGCATTTT
v_gene: TRBV19
j_gene: TRBJ1-5
abundance: few
d_gene: TRBD1

CDR3aa: CASSEAALAGETQYF
CDR3nt: TGTGCCAGCAGTGAAGCGGCCCTAGCGGGCGAGACCCAGTACTTC
v_gene: TRBV2
j_gene: TRBJ2-5
abundance: NA
d_gene: TRBD2

CDR3aa: CASSIGGSFEQFF
CDR3nt: TGTGCCAGTAGTATAGGAGGGTCCTTTGAGCAGTTCTTC
v_gene: TRBV19
j_gene: TRBJ2-1
abundance: NA
d_gene: NA

CDR3aa: CASSFLRDGEAFF
CDR3nt: TGTGCCAGCAGCTTTCTCAGGGACGGTGAAGCTTTCTTT
v_gene: TRBV7-2
j_gene: TRBJ1-1
abundance: NA
d_gene: NA

CDR3aa: CASSRTTGVKGYEQYF
CDR3nt: TGTGCCAGCAGCCGTACGACAGGGGTTAAGGGCTACGAGCAGTACTTC
v_gene: TRBV27
j_gene: TRBJ2-7
abundance: NA
d_gene: TRBD1

CDR3aa: CASSQGLAGTGELFF
CDR3nt: TGCGCCAGCAGCCAAGGACTAGCGGGCACCGGGGAGCTGTTTTTT
v_gene: TRBV4-1
j_gene: TRBJ2-2
abundance: medium-sized
d_gene: TRBD2

CDR3aa: CASSRGQVEETQYF
CDR3nt: TGTGCCAGCAGCCGGGGACAGGTCGAAGAGACCCAGTACTTC
v_gene: TRBV11-2
j_gene: TRBJ2-5
abundance: NA
d_gene: TRBD1

CDR3aa: CASSVDRGSTGEQFF
CDR3nt: TGTGCCAGCAGTGTTGACAGGGGATCCACGGGGGAGCAGTTCTTC
v_gene: TRBV2
j_gene: TRBJ2-1
abundance: NA
d_gene: TRBD1

CDR3aa: CASSFINRLQETQYF
CDR3nt: TGCGCCAGCAGCTTTATTAATCGGTTACAAGAGACCCAGTACTTC
v_gene: TRBV5-1
j_gene: TRBJ2-5
abundance: NA
d_gene: NA

CDR3aa: CASSYPDNSYEQYF
CDR3nt: TGTGCCAGCAGTTACCCAGACAACTCGTACGAGCAGTACTTC
v_gene: TRBV6-6
j_gene: TRBJ2-7
abundance: NA
d_gene: NA

CDR3aa: CASRPGRNYEQYF
CDR3nt: TGTGCCAGCAGACCCGGGAGAAACTACGAGCAGTACTTC
v_gene: TRBV6-5
j_gene: TRBJ2-7
abundance: NA
d_gene: NA

CDR3aa: CATAPSPSNYGYTF
CDR3nt: TGTGCCACCGCCCCCAGCCCATCTAACTATGGCTACACCTTC
v_gene: TRBV7-2
j_gene: TRBJ1-2
abundance: NA
d_gene: NA

CDR3aa: CASSFLSWTGDHGELFF
CDR3nt: TGTGCCAGCAGTTTTCTTTCGTGGACAGGGGATCACGGGGAGCTGTTTTTT
v_gene: TRBV28
j_gene: TRBJ2-2
abundance: NA
d_gene: TRBD1

CDR3aa: CASRTGAEAFF
CDR3nt: TGTGCCAGCAGGACAGGTGCTGAAGCTTTCTTT
v_gene: TRBV6-1
j_gene: TRBJ1-1
abundance: NA
d_gene: NA

CDR3aa: CASSPSLRDGYEQYF
CDR3nt: TGTGCCAGCTCACCAAGTCTCCGGGACGGCTACGAGCAGTACTTC
v_gene: TRBV18
j_gene: TRBJ2-7
abundance: NA
d_gene: NA

CDR3aa: CASTRDSEQFF
CDR3nt: TGTGCCAGCACACGGGATAGTGAGCAGTTCTTC
v_gene: TRBV28
j_gene: TRBJ2-1
abundance: NA
d_gene: NA

CDR3aa: CASSSRTRNNEQFF
CDR3nt: TGTGCCAGCAGCTCACGGACAAGGAACAATGAGCAGTTCTTC
v_gene: TRBV11-2
j_gene: TRBJ2-1
abundance: NA
d_gene: NA

CDR3aa: CASSFEGSSYEQYF
CDR3nt: TGTGCCAGCAGCTTCGAGGGGAGCTCCTACGAGCAGTACTTC
v_gene: TRBV11-2
j_gene: TRBJ2-7
abundance: NA
d_gene: NA

CDR3aa: CASSDSGGSDTQYF
CDR3nt: TGCGCCAGCAGCGATAGCGGGGGCTCAGATACGCAGTATTTT
v_gene: TRBV5-1
j_gene: TRBJ2-3
abundance: NA
d_gene: TRBD2

CDR3aa: CASSPGQLYGYTF
CDR3nt: TGTGCCAGCTCACCAGGACAACTCTATGGCTACACCTTC
v_gene: TRBV18
j_gene: TRBJ1-2
abundance: NA
d_gene: NA

CDR3aa: CASSLAPGGGETQYF
CDR3nt: TGTGCCAGCAGCTTGGCCCCAGGGGGAGGCGAGACCCAGTACTTC
v_gene: TRBV5-6
j_gene: TRBJ2-5
abundance: NA
d_gene: NA

CDR3aa: CASSLGEADTQYF
CDR3nt: TGTGCCAGCAGCTTGGGAGAGGCAGATACGCAGTATTTT
v_gene: TRBV7-8
j_gene: TRBJ2-3
abundance: NA
d_gene: NA

CDR3aa: CASSPPDRASGYTF
CDR3nt: TGTGCCAGCAGCCCCCCGGACAGGGCCTCCGGCTACACCTTC
v_gene: TRBV5-4
j_gene: TRBJ1-2
abundance: NA
d_gene: TRBD1

CDR3aa: CASSQDRGTGYEKLFF
CDR3nt: TGTGCCAGCAGCCAAGATAGAGGGACAGGGTACGAAAAACTGTTTTTT
v_gene: TRBV4-2
j_gene: TRBJ1-4
abundance: NA
d_gene: TRBD1

CDR3aa: CASSFSMGIAGGGETQYF
CDR3nt: TGTGCCAGCAGCTTTTCTATGGGAATAGCGGGCGGGGGGGAGACCCAGTACTTC
v_gene: TRBV27
j_gene: TRBJ2-5
abundance: NA
d_gene: TRBD2

CDR3aa: CASSLGETQYF
CDR3nt: TGTGCCAGCAGCCTCGGGGAGACCCAGTACTTC
v_gene: TRBV9
j_gene: TRBJ2-5
abundance: NA
d_gene: NA

CDR3aa: CASRESHEQYF
CDR3nt: TGCGCCAGCAGAGAAAGCCACGAGCAGTACTTC
v_gene: TRBV5-1
j_gene: TRBJ2-7
abundance: NA
d_gene: NA

CDR3aa: CASSPGDNTYGYTF
CDR3nt: TGTGCCAGCAGCCCTGGGGACAATACCTATGGCTACACCTTC
v_gene: TRBV11-2
j_gene: TRBJ1-2
abundance: NA
d_gene: NA

CDR3aa: CASQGTSGSGETQYF
CDR3nt: TGCGCCAGCCAAGGGACTAGCGGGAGTGGGGAGACCCAGTACTTC
v_gene: TRBV5-1
j_gene: TRBJ2-5
abundance: NA
d_gene: TRBD2